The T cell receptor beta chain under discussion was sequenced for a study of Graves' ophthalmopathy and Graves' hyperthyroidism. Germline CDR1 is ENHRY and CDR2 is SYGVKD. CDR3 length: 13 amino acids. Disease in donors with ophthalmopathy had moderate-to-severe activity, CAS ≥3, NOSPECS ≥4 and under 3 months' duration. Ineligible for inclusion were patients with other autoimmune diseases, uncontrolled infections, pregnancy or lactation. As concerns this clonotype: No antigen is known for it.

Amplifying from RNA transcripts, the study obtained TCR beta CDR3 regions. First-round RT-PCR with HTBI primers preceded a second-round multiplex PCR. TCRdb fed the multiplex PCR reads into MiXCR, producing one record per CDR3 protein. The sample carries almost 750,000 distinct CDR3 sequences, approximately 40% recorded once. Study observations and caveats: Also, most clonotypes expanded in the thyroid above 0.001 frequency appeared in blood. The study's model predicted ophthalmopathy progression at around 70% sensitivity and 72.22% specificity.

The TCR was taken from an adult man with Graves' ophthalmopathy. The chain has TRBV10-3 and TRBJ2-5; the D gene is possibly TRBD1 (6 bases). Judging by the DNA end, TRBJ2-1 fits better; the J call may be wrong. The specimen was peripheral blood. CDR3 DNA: TGTGCCATCAGCCTACAGGGCTACAATGAGCAGTTCTTC. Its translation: CAISLQGYNEQFF.